Listed below are T cell receptor beta chains from one sample, sequenced in a study of shared clonotypes between healthy human individuals. Repertoires were generated with immunoSEQ multiplex PCR, while TCRdb's copy carries only in-frame clones and drops some. The repertoire consists of some 790,000 clones, with 55% to 75% occurring once and the leading ten covering under 2%. Sequenced material: memory CD4+ T cells sorted from blood. The receptors here all came from a woman in her 30s in good health. CDR3s include the opening cysteine and the closing phenylalanine or tryptophan. Each record gives: V gene, D gene, clone size, CDR3 length, J gene, CDR3 protein, CDR3 DNA. The D gene is left open where the match is weak. A row's size may be missing; if present it is once, few, many or a size class.

v_call: TRBV28
d_call: -
clone_size: -
cdr3_length: 15
j_call: TRBJ1-5
cdr3_aa: CASSPGRSGNQPQHF
cdr3_nt: TGTGCCAGCAGTCCAGGGCGTAGTGGCAATCAGCCCCAGCATTTT

v_call: TRBV28
d_call: TRBD2
clone_size: once
cdr3_length: 13
j_call: TRBJ2-1
cdr3_aa: CASTAGGYNEQFF
cdr3_nt: TGTGCCAGCACTGCGGGAGGTTACAATGAGCAGTTCTTC

v_call: TRBV7-2
d_call: TRBD1
clone_size: -
cdr3_length: 16
j_call: TRBJ2-1
cdr3_aa: CASSYRGGTGANEQFF
cdr3_nt: TGTGCCAGCAGCTACCGCGGGGGGACAGGGGCCAATGAGCAGTTCTTC

v_call: TRBV9
d_call: -
clone_size: -
cdr3_length: 14
j_call: TRBJ2-3
cdr3_aa: CASSLAGGSDTQYF
cdr3_nt: TGTGCCAGCAGCCTCGCCGGGGGTAGCGATACGCAGTATTTT

v_call: TRBV5-1
d_call: TRBD2
clone_size: -
cdr3_length: 16
j_call: TRBJ2-7
cdr3_aa: CASSVGLAGGSNEQYF
cdr3_nt: TGCGCCAGCAGCGTGGGACTAGCGGGAGGAAGCAACGAGCAGTACTTC

v_call: TRBV19
d_call: -
clone_size: once
cdr3_length: 18
j_call: TRBJ2-6
cdr3_aa: CASRANREIALGANVLTF
cdr3_nt: TGTGCCAGTAGAGCTAACAGGGAGATAGCTTTAGGGGCCAACGTCCTGACTTTC

v_call: TRBV5-5
d_call: TRBD1
clone_size: -
cdr3_length: 15
j_call: TRBJ1-2
cdr3_aa: CASSLAGQEGYGYTF
cdr3_nt: TGTGCCAGCAGCTTGGCCGGACAGGAAGGCTATGGCTACACCTTC

v_call: TRBV30
d_call: -
clone_size: -
cdr3_length: 12
j_call: TRBJ1-5
cdr3_aa: CAGTGSNQPQHF
cdr3_nt: TGTGCCGGGACGGGAAGCAATCAGCCCCAGCATTTT

v_call: TRBV11-1
d_call: -
clone_size: -
cdr3_length: 15
j_call: TRBJ2-1
cdr3_aa: CASSLVSTIDNEQFF
cdr3_nt: TGTGCCAGCAGCTTGGTGAGCACCATAGACAATGAGCAGTTCTTC

v_call: TRBV19
d_call: TRBD2
clone_size: -
cdr3_length: 15
j_call: TRBJ2-1
cdr3_aa: CASSYSGSAQVEQFF
cdr3_nt: TGTGCCAGTAGTTATAGCGGGAGCGCCCAAGTTGAGCAGTTCTTC

v_call: TRBV28
d_call: -
clone_size: few
cdr3_length: 17
j_call: TRBJ1-1
cdr3_aa: CASSSYGSWDEISQAFF
cdr3_nt: TGTGCCAGCAGTTCCTACGGCTCGTGGGACGAGATTAGTCAGGCTTTCTTT

v_call: TRBV15
d_call: -
clone_size: -
cdr3_length: 13
j_call: TRBJ2-7
cdr3_aa: CATRNRGDREQYF
cdr3_nt: TGTGCCACCAGAAATCGTGGGGATCGCGAGCAGTACTTC

v_call: TRBV7-2
d_call: -
clone_size: -
cdr3_length: 14
j_call: TRBJ1-2
cdr3_aa: CASSPLGTEAGYTF
cdr3_nt: TGTGCCAGCAGCCCCCTAGGGACGGAGGCGGGCTACACCTTC

v_call: TRBV5-1
d_call: TRBD1
clone_size: -
cdr3_length: 13
j_call: TRBJ1-2
cdr3_aa: CASSLGDSYGYTF
cdr3_nt: TGCGCCAGCAGCTTGGGGGACAGCTATGGCTACACCTTC

v_call: TRBV20-1
d_call: TRBD2
clone_size: -
cdr3_length: 11
j_call: TRBJ2-7
cdr3_aa: CSASGTSGTYF
cdr3_nt: TGCAGTGCTAGTGGGACTAGCGGGACGTACTTC

v_call: TRBV28
d_call: -
clone_size: once
cdr3_length: 14
j_call: TRBJ1-4
cdr3_aa: CASSDSATNEKLFF
cdr3_nt: TGTGCCAGCAGTGACAGCGCAACTAATGAAAAACTGTTTTTT

v_call: TRBV9
d_call: TRBD1
clone_size: -
cdr3_length: 17
j_call: TRBJ1-1
cdr3_aa: CASSDRTGAALNTEAFF
cdr3_nt: TGTGCCAGCAGCGACCGGACAGGGGCCGCTCTGAACACTGAAGCTTTCTTT

v_call: TRBV2
d_call: -
clone_size: -
cdr3_length: 13
j_call: TRBJ2-1
cdr3_aa: CASSSGTHRRAFF
cdr3_nt: TGTGCCAGCAGTTCCGGGACACACCGACGGGCGTTCTTC